Listed here is a single TCR beta chain. Antigen: not known. Separation from the roughly 700-subject first cohort characterized the 120-subject validation cohort, to which the donors belonged. Trimming removed 7 bases from V and 2 bases from J, with 8 bases in between. The CDR3 contains 11 residues. Germline loops: CDR1 SQVTM, CDR2 ANQGSEA. The data stem from a study of cytomegalovirus exposure and HLA in healthy donors. General study results and limits: A subsequent analysis found that TCR clusters from the first cohort also tended to co-occur in the roughly 120 validation repertoires, with 94% of cluster scores above 0. According to the study, roughly 160 TCR beta chains were cytomegalovirus-associated. Many donors carried some public TCRs, although rarity characterized most TCR sequences.

The data were produced by immunoSEQ multiplex PCR, yet TCRdb's version contains in-frame clones alone and is incomplete. The repertoire holds around 190,000 clones, with roughly 82% as singletons. The chain links TRBV29-1 to TRBJ1-1; D unclear. This TCR was recovered from a woman aged 18-29 years in good health and CMV-seronegative. Sample: PBMCs. The CDR3 spells CSANSNTEAFF. The CDR3 bases are TGCAGCGCGAACAGTAACACTGAAGCTTTCTTT.